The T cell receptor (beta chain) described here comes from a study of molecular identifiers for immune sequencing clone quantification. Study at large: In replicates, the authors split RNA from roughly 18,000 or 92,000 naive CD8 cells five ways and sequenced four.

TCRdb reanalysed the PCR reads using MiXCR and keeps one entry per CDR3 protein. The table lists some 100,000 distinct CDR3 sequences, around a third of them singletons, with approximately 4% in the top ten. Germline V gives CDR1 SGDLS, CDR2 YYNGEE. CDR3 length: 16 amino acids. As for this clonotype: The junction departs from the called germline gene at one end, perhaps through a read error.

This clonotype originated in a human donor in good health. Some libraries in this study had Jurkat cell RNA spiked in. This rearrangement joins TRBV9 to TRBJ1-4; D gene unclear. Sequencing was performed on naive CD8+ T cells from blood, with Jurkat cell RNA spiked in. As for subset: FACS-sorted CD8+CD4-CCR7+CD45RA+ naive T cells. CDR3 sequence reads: CASSQSGVATNEKLLF. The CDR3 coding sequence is TGTGCCAGCAGCCAAAGTGGGGTCGCGACTAATGAAAAACTGTTATTT. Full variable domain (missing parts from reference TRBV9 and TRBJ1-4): DSGVTQTPKHLITATGQRVTLRCSPRSGDLSVYWYQQSLDQGLQFLIQYYNGEERAKGNILERFSAQQFPDLHSELNLSSLELGDSALYFCASSQSGVATNEKLLFGSGTQLSVL.